The 4 T cell receptor beta chains in this list originate from one sample, sequenced in a study of T cells in localized non-small cell lung cancer. Generated by immunoSEQ multiplex PCR, the TCRdb table keeps only in-frame clones and is missing some. The sample has tens of thousands of clones, roughly 88% seen once. The sample consisted of PBMCs, taken before any cancer treatment. The receptors shown here come from a man between 40 and 70 years old with stage II lung adenocarcinoma.

The chain combines TRBV11-3 with TRBJ1-1; no definite D call. V shed 5 bases and J shed 7 bases, with 14 bases lying between them. CDR3 length equals 13 residues. Germline lookup yields CDR1 SGHNT and CDR2 YENEEA. The CDR3 here is CASSPPSQDEAFF. For the CDR3, the DNA is TGTGCCAGCAGCCCCCCCAGCCAAGATGAAGCTTTCTTT.

The J gene is TRBJ1-1, the V gene TRBV6-1, with a possible D match to TRBD1 (5 bases). This CDR3 contains 16 residues. V lost 4 bases and J 6 bases, leaving 21 bases between the germline ends. The germline V gene encodes CDR1 MNHNS and CDR2 SASEGT. The CDR3 region is CASSGGSLTTGAEAFF. CDR3 DNA: TGTGCCAGCAGTGGGGGCAGTCTCACGACGGGGGCTGAAGCTTTCTTT.

The CDR3 nucleotides are TGTGCCAGCAGCCGTCCGGGGGATCAGCCCCAGCATTTT. This codes for CASSRPGDQPQHF. This sequence joins TRBV7-9 and TRBJ1-5; TRBD1 might be the D (5 bases). Germline CDR1 SEHNR, CDR2 FQNEAQ (reference sequence). The CDR3 runs to 13 residues. Trimming shortened V by 5 bases and J by 5 bases, and 10 bases separated the two germline ends.

The chain joins TRBV10-2 to TRBJ1-5; TRBD1 matches at 7 bases. This CDR3 is 14 amino acids long. V gave up 0 bases and J gave up 7 bases; unmatched junction bases: 3. From germline, CDR1 is WSHSY and CDR2 SAAADI. The CDR3 region is CASSESGGQQPQHF. CDR3 bases: TGCGCCAGCAGTGAGTCAGGGGGACAGCAGCCCCAGCATTTT.